Below are 21 T cell receptor beta chains sequenced from a single sample in a study of blood T cell repertoires in COVID-19. Data came from immunoSEQ multiplex PCR; TCRdb stores just in-frame clones and leaves some out. This table holds a few hundred thousand clones, 88% found once. Sequences were obtained from peripheral blood. The receptors shown here come from a young man with active or convalescent COVID-19.

The J gene is TRBJ1-6, the V gene TRBV12-5; 11 bases fit TRBD1. This CDR3 comprises 16 residues. From germline, CDR1 is LGHNT and CDR2 FRNRAP. Losses at the gene ends were 2 bases for V and 9 bases for J; bases not matched to a gene: 6. The CDR3 nucleotides read TGTGCTAGTGGTTTGCCAACCGGGACAGGGGGTTCACCCCTCCACTTT. Its protein product is CASGLPTGTGGSPLHF.

V is TRBV4-3 and J is TRBJ2-3; 14 bases agree with TRBD2. In germline, CDR1 is LGHNA, CDR2 YSLEER. The ends lost 0 bases at V and 4 bases at J; junction bases unmatched: 0. This CDR3 spans 16 amino acids. The CDR3 nucleotides read TGCGCCAGCAGCCAAGAGACTAGCGGGGGGGCAGATACGCAGTATTTT. Amino acid sequence: CASSQETSGGADTQYF.

The V and J genes are TRBV3-1 (or the pseudogene TRBV3-2) and TRBJ1-5; D gene ambiguous. Germline CDR1 LGHDT, CDR2 YNNKEL (reference sequence). V lost 1 base, J lost 0 bases, and 13 bases lay in between. The CDR3 sequence is 17 residues long. CDR3 loop: CASSQGGGINSNQPQHF. As DNA, the CDR3 is TGTGCCAGCAGCCAAGGGGGAGGGATTAATAGCAATCAGCCCCAGCATTTT.

This clone was picked up one time. The chain joins TRBV5-4 to TRBJ2-1; 9 nucleotides align to TRBD2. Germline V gene sequence: CDR1 SGHNT, CDR2 YYREEE (reference sequence). This CDR3 comprises 15 residues. V lost 6 bases and J lost 8; bases outside the gene matches: 12. The CDR3 reads CASTSGGGVIYEQFF. In nucleotides, the CDR3 is TGTGCCAGCACCTCGGGCGGGGGGGTAATCTATGAGCAGTTCTTC.

CDR3 loop: CATSSGGTSTDTQYF. CDR3 coding DNA: TGTGCCACCAGCAGTGGGGGGACTAGCACAGATACGCAGTATTTT. The chain employs TRBV15 and TRBJ2-3; a weak D match, TRBD2 (6 bases). CDR1 and CDR2 from the germline V gene are LNHNV and YYDKDF (reference sequence). The CDR3 is made up of 15 amino acids. The V and J ends lost 3 bases and 0 bases respectively, with 10 bases between them.

The rearrangement uses TRBV29-1 and TRBJ2-3; 7 positions agree with TRBD1. The CDR3 is made up of 18 amino acids. V shed 1 base and J 0 bases; nucleotides not matched to a gene: 13. Looked up from germline, CDR1 is SQVTM and CDR2 is ANQGSEA. CDR3: CSVEATQRQGTSTDTQYF. For the CDR3, the DNA is TGCAGCGTTGAAGCAACCCAAAGACAGGGAACTAGCACAGATACGCAGTATTTT.

This chain connects TRBV11-2 to TRBJ2-3; 7 positions agree with TRBD2. CDR1 and CDR2 (germline): SGHAT, FQNNGV. The CDR3 is 17 residues long. J lost 0 bases, V lost 2 bases, and 8 bases had no gene match. CDR3 DNA: TGTGCCAGCAGCTTAAGGATAGGCGGGGGAAGCACAGATACGCAGTATTTT. Translating it yields CASSLRIGGGSTDTQYF.

The table lists this clone with a few counts. The CDR3 sequence is CASSKRGLPSSGNTIYF. The CDR3 DNA sequence: TGTGCCAGCAGCAAAAGGGGACTGCCGAGCTCTGGAAACACCATATATTTT. V gene TRBV21-1 combines with J gene TRBJ1-3. TRBV21-1 constitutes a pseudogene. The CDR3 loop spans 17 amino acids.

In its sample, this clone was seen once. The gene calls are TRBV6-5 and TRBJ1-3; D remains unclear. V was trimmed by 2 bases and J by 4 bases, leaving 12 bases between them. The germline CDR1 and CDR2 sequences are MNHEY and SVGAGI. The CDR3 loop spans 15 amino acids. DNA of the CDR3: TGTGCCAGCAGTTACCTGACATCGTCCGGAAACACCATATATTTT. Protein sequence: CASSYLTSSGNTIYF.

This chain connects TRBV10-1 to TRBJ2-7, with D unresolved. Germline V lookup: CDR1 WNHNN, CDR2 SYGVQD (reference sequence). This CDR3 contains 13 residues. Deletions cut 5 bases from V and 5 bases from J, with 13 bases between. CDR3 residues: CASSPSAYDEQYF. In DNA form, the CDR3 reads TGCGCCAGCAGTCCTAGTGCCTACGACGAGCAGTACTTC.

V is TRBV5-5 and J is TRBJ2-5; tentative D call: TRBD1 (5 bases). Germline V gives CDR1 SGHKS, CDR2 YYEKEE (reference sequence). Trimming took off 4 bases at V and 9 bases at J, with 22 bases between the two ends. The CDR3 length is 15 residues. The CDR3 DNA is TGTGCCAGCAGCCACGAATCATACGACCGGACATCCCAGTACTTC. Translating it yields CASSHESYDRTSQYF.

V gene TRBV7-9 combines with J gene TRBJ1-1, with 8 nucleotides matching TRBD1. Germline V gene lookup returns CDR1 SEHNR and CDR2 FQNEAQ (reference sequence). Trimming cost V 7 bases and J 3 bases; bases outside gene matches: 16. The CDR3 runs to 17 residues. CDR3 protein: CASTIGQGGVSDTEAFF. The CDR3 nucleotides are TGTGCCAGCACCATAGGACAGGGAGGCGTCTCGGACACTGAAGCTTTCTTT.

The chain is built from TRBV7-2 and TRBJ2-2; a weak D match, TRBD2 (5 bases). Germline V CDR1 and CDR2: SGHTA, FQGNSA. Between the trimmed V and J ends, which lost 5 bases and 7 bases, there was a span of 14 bases. The CDR3 loop spans 14 amino acids. CDR3 in DNA: TGTGCCAGCAGCCCGGTGACGGCGGGCGGGGAGCTGTTTTTT. Encoded protein: CASSPVTAGGELFF.

Only a few counts were recorded for this clone. The rearrangement links TRBV19 to TRBJ1-5; D is perhaps TRBD1 (6 bases). The length of the CDR3 is 15 residues. Germline assignment: CDR1 LNHDA and CDR2 SQIVND (reference sequence). V lost 6 bases, J lost 3 bases, and 15 bases lay in between. This CDR3 reads CASRPSNRANQPQHF. The CDR3 DNA is TGTGCCAGTAGACCCTCTAACAGGGCCAATCAGCCCCAGCATTTT.

The J gene is TRBJ1-1, the V gene TRBV5-1; 8 positions match TRBD1. Germline CDR1 reads SGHRS; CDR2 reads YFSETQ. This CDR3 spans 19 amino acids. V gave up 3 bases and J gave up 8 bases; unmatched junction bases: 24. The chain's CDR3 is CASSSASKVTGDPLAEAFF. Written as DNA, the CDR3 is TGCGCCAGCAGCTCCGCTTCAAAGGTGACAGGGGATCCCTTAGCGGAAGCTTTCTTT.

The chain carries TRBV19 and TRBJ2-7, with 11 nucleotides matching TRBD2. The CDR3 spans 16 residues. Germline assignment: CDR1 LNHDA and CDR2 SQIVND (reference sequence). V shed 6 bases, J shed 7 bases, and the junction held 14 bases outside the gene matches. CDR3 protein: CASSHRWLAGGVEQYF. The CDR3 region has the DNA TGTGCCAGTAGCCATAGGTGGCTAGCGGGGGGAGTGGAGCAGTACTTC.

V is TRBV19 and J is TRBJ1-4; tentatively, D is TRBD1 (6 bases). The CDR3 spans 18 residues. Germline CDR1 LNHDA, CDR2 SQIVND (reference sequence). Trimming took off 6 bases at V and 3 bases at J, with 23 bases between the two ends. Here the CDR3 reads CASRPPPGGARANEKLFF. The CDR3 nucleotides are TGTGCCAGTAGACCTCCCCCGGGGGGGGCGAGGGCTAATGAAAAACTGTTTTTT. The full variable domain, in which reference TRBV19 and TRBJ1-4 provide the parts outside the CDR3, is DGGITQSPKYLFRKEGQNVTLSCEQNLNHDAMYWYRQDPGQGLRLIYYSQIVNDFQKGDIAEGYSVSREKKESFPLTVTSAQKNPTAFYLCASRPPPGGARANEKLFFGSGTQLSVL.

The CDR3 here is CASSAGQGMADTQYF. DNA for the CDR3: TGTGCCAGCAGCGCGGGACAGGGTATGGCAGATACGCAGTATTTT. The rearrangement joins TRBV9 to TRBJ2-3, with 9 nucleotides matching TRBD1. The CDR3 is 15 amino acids. The V segment lost 3 bases and the J segment 4 bases; nucleotides outside the gene matches: 6. The V gene's germline CDR1 is SGDLS and CDR2 YYNGEE.

This clone was seen just once. This chain joins TRBV18 and TRBJ1-4; D ambiguous. V dropped 3 bases and J dropped 4 bases, with 6 bases sitting between them. The germline V gene has CDR1 KGHSH and CDR2 LQKENI. This CDR3 has 13 residues. CDR3 DNA: TGTGCCAGCTCACCGCGGGGTAATGAAAAACTGTTTTTT. It codes for CASSPRGNEKLFF.

The chain carries TRBV10-1 and TRBJ2-5; 12 nucleotides align to TRBD1. This CDR3 is 16 amino acids long. After removal of 6 bases from V and 1 base from J, the junction contained 6 bases not matched to a gene. Germline V gene lookup returns CDR1 WNHNN and CDR2 SYGVQD (reference sequence). This CDR3 is CASSPGQGAAQETQYF. The CDR3 DNA follows: TGCGCCAGCAGCCCGGGACAGGGGGCGGCCCAAGAGACCCAGTACTTC.

This chain joins TRBV24-1 and TRBJ2-4, with 7 nucleotides matching TRBD2. The germline CDR1 and CDR2 sequences are KGHDR and SFDVKD. V shed 1 base, J shed 11 bases, and the junction held 1 base outside the gene matches. CDR3 length: 12 residues. CDR3 loop: CATSDLRGVQYF. CDR3 nucleotide sequence: TGTGCCACCAGTGATTTACGGGGGGTTCAGTACTTC.